These T cell receptor beta chains were read from a single sample in a study of blood T cell repertoires in COVID-19. The repertoire was sequenced with immunoSEQ multiplex PCR; TCRdb's copy has only in-frame clones and lacks some. This sample carries 200,000 or so clones, about nine tenths of them seen once, and the ten largest clones take under 2.5%. Source material: peripheral blood. The source of these receptors is a man in his 70s with active or convalescent COVID-19. CDR3s leave out the opening cysteine and the closing phenylalanine or tryptophan.

TRBJ2-7,TRBV2,ASRIGQGANEQY
TRBJ2-7,TRBV30,AWSVLEYEQY
TRBJ2-7,TRBV25-1,ASSEYGIGDSPYEQY
TRBJ2-3,TRBV6-5,ASTPGGGGDTQY
TRBJ1-5,TRBV6-5,ASSALRGSNQPQH
TRBJ1-1,TRBV12-3/TRBV12-4,ASSSMNTEAF
TRBJ1-2,TRBV2,ASRDPGQDYGYT
TRBJ1-5,TRBV6-5,ASRQQGASGQPQH
TRBJ2-2,TRBV5-4,ASSLDSGTNTGELF
TRBJ2-2,TRBV5-1,ASSLAGQGGTGELF
TRBJ1-2,TRBV10-3,AISEKGTGADYT
TRBJ2-3,TRBV9,ASSVPHAGGGVADTQY
TRBJ2-3,TRBV4-1,ASSLPGQSTDTQY
TRBJ2-1,TRBV19,ASSIPTGLRPYNEQF
TRBJ2-5,TRBV28,ASSKQGRRETQY
TRBJ2-1,TRBV3-1/TRBV3-2,ASSQVGGPVYNEQF
TRBJ1-1,TRBV6-2/TRBV6-3,ASSYQQGSPNTEAF
TRBJ1-6,TRBV4-3,ASSLTGGSGSPLH
TRBJ2-7,TRBV28,ASSLSNTGIYEQY
TRBJ2-7,TRBV12-3/TRBV12-4,ASSFSSAEQY
TRBJ2-7,TRBV28,ASSPQEYEQY
TRBJ2-3,TRBV11-2,ASSLSRGLGTDTQY
TRBJ1-1,TRBV5-1,ASRTGVINTEAF
TRBJ2-7,TRBV19,ASSITTGVLSYEQY
TRBJ2-5,TRBV18,ASSPPAGKETQY
TRBJ2-1,TRBV5-1,ASSPQGQGYEQF
TRBJ2-3,TRBV19,ASSMTGILADTQY
TRBJ2-3,TRBV5-4,ASSFRTGGLRDTQY
TRBJ1-4,TRBV19,ASSIEGPSLVGGEKLF
TRBJ1-6,TRBV18,ASSPVGDNSPLH
TRBJ2-5,TRBV2,ASMGQGAGETQY
TRBJ1-6,TRBV5-6,ASSEGQGRAGSYNSPLH
TRBJ1-5,TRBV6-6,ATQTSNQPQH
TRBJ2-7,TRBV28,ASSLAGGDYEQY
TRBJ2-5,TRBV7-2,ASSSPWGVRQETQY
TRBJ1-2,TRBV28,AGQSTGNYGYT
TRBJ1-2,TRBV2,ASRAGGAGYT
TRBJ1-6,TRBV9,ASRLRRGGEGGSPLH
TRBJ2-1,TRBV10-1,ASSESSGRVLNEQF
TRBJ2-7,TRBV6-5,ASRRQVLVPGQY
TRBJ1-2,TRBV28,ASSDRGRGGYT
TRBJ1-1,TRBV20-1,SANQGSEAF
TRBJ2-7,TRBV6-6,ASSRRRGSYEQY
TRBJ1-1,TRBV11-2,ASSGGQEAF
TRBJ2-1,TRBV5-6,ASSLGIVTKYNEQF
TRBJ1-4,TRBV6-5,ASSYSGGRGEKLF
TRBJ1-2,TRBV6-6,ASSPPRDRDATGGGYT
TRBJ2-5,TRBV24-1,ATSDGGVWETQY
TRBJ1-6,TRBV18,ASSKGQGNSPLH